This TCR beta chain was profiled in a study of early T cells in non-severe SARS-CoV-2 infection listed by TCRdb under 2021. Some background on the complete study: Because TCR sequencing was done on bulk RNA from unsorted whole blood, the alpha and beta chains could not be paired.

Reading the germline V gene gives CDR1 SQVTM and CDR2 ANQGSEA. The CDR3 measures 13 amino acids from cysteine to phenylalanine. Only CDR3 DNA remains: 39 bases, in frame from the first base. The trim is 6 bases for V and 5 bases for J, with a gap of 16 bases between the germline ends. Library creation used 5' RACE. TCRdb shows the sequencer as NextSeq 500. To correct for sequencing error and PCR bias, the TCR library protocol tagged individual cDNA molecules with unique molecular identifiers. Both TCR alpha and beta chains were sequenced, and tight co-correlation was observed between alpha and beta sequence abundances in each sample. Regarding the original processing steps: Decombinator V4 was used to perform V gene, J gene and CDR3 annotation of TCR sequences. TCRs were defined as expanded if a significant change between any two time points was detected under a Poisson model with p below 0.0001. TCR abundances were normalised to the total number of TCRs sequenced per sample and expressed as counts per million. MAIT TCRs were defined by TRAV1-2 paired with TRAJ12, TRAJ20 or TRAJ33, and iNKT TCRs by TRAV10 paired with TRAJ18. A search of VDJdb, accessed on 1 November 2021, was run for TCRs annotated to CMV, EBV and SARS-CoV-2, with TCRs annotated for multiple antigens excluded. TCRdb trimmed the raw reads at Q25, called clones with MiXCR and kept productive beta chains. Records with the same CDR3 protein are collapsed into one entry carrying the most frequent genes and DNA. TCRdb, not the original authors, processed these V and J calls. A total of 70,000 to 85,000 distinct CDR3 sequences appear in this sample, around 10% of them only once. The top ten hold about 2.7% of the sample.

The study was a case-control design nested within a healthcare worker cohort in London, UK, with weekly nasopharyngeal swab PCR tests and blood sampling. Between 23 and 31 March 2020, the week of the UK lockdown, healthcare workers were enrolled and then followed up weekly for as long as 16 weeks. Study-level results and caveats: VDJdb matching was skewed toward anti-spike CD8 responses, so virus-specific expansions were likely underestimated and private and CD4 specificities were missed.

This clonotype was observed many times. Its cognate antigen has yet to be identified. Per-nucleotide qualities are absent, and no much larger clonotype sits a single base away. The rearrangement joined TRBV29-1 to TRBJ2-5, with a tentative D call of TRBD1 or TRBD2, each matching 6 bases. Specimen: whole blood. The sequence was obtained from an adult who was a healthcare worker with PCR-confirmed SARS-CoV-2 infection or an uninfected control (not recorded which). The CDR3 loop reads CSVEKGGWETQYF. The nucleotide sequence is given as TGCAGCGTCGAAAAGGGGGGCTGGGAGACCCAGTACTTC.